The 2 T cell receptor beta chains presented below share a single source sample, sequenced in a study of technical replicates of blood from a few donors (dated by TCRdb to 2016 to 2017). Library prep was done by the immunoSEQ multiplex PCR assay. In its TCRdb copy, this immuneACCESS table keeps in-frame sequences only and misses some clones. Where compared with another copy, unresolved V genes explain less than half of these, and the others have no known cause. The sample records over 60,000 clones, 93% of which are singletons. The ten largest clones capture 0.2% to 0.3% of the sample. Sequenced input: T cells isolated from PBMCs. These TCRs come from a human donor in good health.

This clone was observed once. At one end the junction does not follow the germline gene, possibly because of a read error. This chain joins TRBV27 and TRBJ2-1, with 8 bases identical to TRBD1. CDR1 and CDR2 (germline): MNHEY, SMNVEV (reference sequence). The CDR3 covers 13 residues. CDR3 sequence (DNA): TGTGCCAGCCGGGGGACAGGCTACAATGAACAGTTCTTC. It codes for CASRGTGYNEQFF.

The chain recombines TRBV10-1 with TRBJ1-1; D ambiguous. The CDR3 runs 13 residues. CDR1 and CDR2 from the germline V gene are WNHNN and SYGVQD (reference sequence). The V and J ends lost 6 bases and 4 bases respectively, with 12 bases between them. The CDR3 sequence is CASSDVGLTEAFF. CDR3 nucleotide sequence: TGCGCCAGCAGCGACGTCGGACTCACTGAAGCTTTCTTT.